This passage covers 32 T cell receptor beta chains from one sample sequenced in a study of T-cell memory formation after mild COVID-19. Each CDR3 protein gets one entry after TCRdb re-called the 5' RACE reads with MiXCR. The sample holds hundreds of thousands of distinct CDR3 sequences, approximately 27% seen once. Sequenced material: PBMCs or a T cell subset sorted from them (not recorded which). These receptor sequences come from an adult woman who had mild COVID-19 (a few samples of this study predate the infection). Cell type and time point are not known.

This clonotype has more than one count but fewer than ten. V and J are TRBV2 and TRBJ2-7, with D uncertain. The CDR3 spans 11 residues. The V gene's germline CDR1 is SNHLY and CDR2 FYNNEI. The V gene lost 7 bases and the J gene lost 2 bases, with 6 bases spanning the gap. As DNA, the CDR3 is TGTGCCAGCACCGCGGCCTACGAGCAGTACTTC. It yields the protein CASTAAYEQYF.

The rearrangement uses TRBV24-1 and TRBJ2-7; the D is unclear. Trimming left V 4 bases short and J 2 bases short, with 11 bases between. From germline, CDR1 is KGHDR and CDR2 SFDVKD. The CDR3 is 14 residues long. CDR3 in amino acids: CATSDSFGTYEQYF. The CDR3 DNA sequence: TGTGCCACCAGTGACTCATTCGGCACCTACGAGCAGTACTTC.

The table lists this clonotype with a few counts. The chain uses TRBV3-1 and TRBJ2-2; 9 bases are a match to TRBD1. V trimming: 4 bases; J trimming: 2 bases; junction bases outside the gene matches: 14. The CDR3 runs to 19 residues. Germline CDR1 reads LGHDT; CDR2 reads YNNKEL (reference sequence). The CDR3 coding sequence is TGTGCCAGCAGCCCGGTCCCGGGACAGGGAATGGGAAACACCGGGGAGCTGTTTTTT. This translates into CASSPVPGQGMGNTGELFF. The entire variable domain, with the rest obtained from reference TRBV3-1 and TRBJ2-2, is as follows: DTAVSQTPKYLVTQMGNDKSIKCEQNLGHDTMYWYKQDSKKFLKIMFSYNNKELIINETVPNRFSPKSPDKAHLNLHINSLELGDSAVYFCASSPVPGQGMGNTGELFFGEGSRLTVL.

V is TRBV6-5 and J is TRBJ1-5; 8 nucleotides agree with TRBD1. Germline loops: CDR1 MNHEY, CDR2 SVGAGI. After removal of 6 bases from V and 2 bases from J, the junction contained 12 bases not matched to a gene. There are 17 residues in the CDR3. The CDR3 nucleotides read TGTGCCAGCAGAGGGACAGGCGGTCCGTCGGGCAATCAGCCCCAGCATTTT. Translating gives CASRGTGGPSGNQPQHF.

This clonotype was observed a few times. This chain joins TRBV4-2 and TRBJ1-2; 10 nucleotides align to TRBD1. Per germline, CDR1 LGHNA and CDR2 YNFKEQ. J lost 10 bases, V lost 2 bases, and 10 bases had no gene match. The CDR3 consists of 15 residues. This CDR3 reads CASSQPPDRGGNYTF. The CDR3 coding sequence is TGTGCCAGCAGCCAACCCCCGGACAGGGGGGGGAACTACACCTTC.

The table lists this clonotype with a few counts. V is TRBV27 and J is TRBJ2-5; TRBD2 aligns across 7 bases. V trimming: 1 base; J trimming: 3 bases; junction bases outside the gene matches: 5. CDR1 and CDR2 from the germline V gene are MNHEY and SMNVEV (reference sequence). CDR3 size: 15 residues. Written as DNA, the CDR3 is TGTGCCAGCAGTTTATGGCTGGGGAGGGAAGAGACCCAGTACTTC. This encodes CASSLWLGREETQYF.

The chain joins TRBV5-5 to TRBJ2-1, with D maybe TRBD1 (5 bases). This CDR3 spans 15 amino acids. Germline V lookup: CDR1 SGHKS, CDR2 YYEKEE (reference sequence). V was trimmed by 4 bases and J by 4 bases, leaving 15 bases between them. The chain's CDR3 is CASSNGHLSYNEQFF. The DNA of the CDR3 is TGTGCCAGCAGCAATGGACACCTCAGTTACAATGAGCAGTTCTTC.

This chain connects TRBV29-1 to TRBJ2-7; D uncertain. CDR1 is SQVTM, CDR2 ANQGSEA, per germline. There are 12 residues in the CDR3. Trimming stripped 4 bases from V and 2 bases from J, with 9 bases between. CDR3 amino acids: CSVVLPPYEQYF. In nucleotides, the CDR3 is TGCAGCGTTGTTTTGCCACCCTACGAGCAGTACTTC.

This clonotype was recorded a few times. This chain connects TRBV11-2 to TRBJ2-1; 12 bases align to TRBD2. CDR1 is SGHAT and CDR2 is FQNNGV in the germline V gene. The CDR3 consists of 18 residues. V shed 5 bases, J shed 9 bases, and the junction held 17 bases outside the gene matches. The CDR3 DNA is TGTGCCAGCAGCCTGGGTGGGAAAACTAGCGGGAGGCGCGGTGAGCAGTTCTTC. Residues: CASSLGGKTSGRRGEQFF.

The rearrangement joins TRBV5-5 to TRBJ1-1; D gene unclear. Germline V CDR1 and CDR2: SGHKS, YYEKEE (reference sequence). V lost 3 bases and J 0 bases, leaving 15 bases between the germline ends. This CDR3 has 16 amino acids. DNA for the CDR3: TGTGCCAGCAGCTCCAACTTTACAATTATGAACACTGAAGCTTTCTTT. Amino acids: CASSSNFTIMNTEAFF.

V is TRBV20-1 and J is TRBJ1-1; the match to TRBD1 covers 7 bases. Trimming removed 0 bases from V and 5 bases from J; junction bases left unmatched: 9. Germline V gene data show CDR1 as DFQATT and CDR2 as SNEGSKA (reference sequence). This CDR3 has 15 residues. In DNA form, the CDR3 reads TGCAGTGCTAGAGATCTGTCGGCAGGGGGAACTGAAGCTTTCTTT. It specifies CSARDLSAGGTEAFF.

This sequence joins TRBV9 and TRBJ1-4, with D tentatively TRBD1 (6 bases). The CDR3 extends over 15 amino acids. Germline CDR1 SGDLS, CDR2 YYNGEE. Trimming took off 0 bases at V and 6 bases at J, with 12 bases between the two ends. The CDR3: CASSVAAAGDEKLFF. The CDR3 DNA follows: TGTGCCAGCAGCGTAGCGGCGGCAGGGGATGAAAAACTGTTTTTT.

The chain couples TRBV6-5 to TRBJ2-7; 7 positions agree with TRBD1. The CDR3 length is 14 residues. Germline CDR1 MNHEY, CDR2 SVGAGI. The ends lost 2 bases at V and 5 bases at J; junction bases unmatched: 6. The CDR3 region is CASSYEQGTDEQYF. CDR3 bases: TGTGCCAGCAGTTACGAACAGGGGACCGACGAGCAGTACTTC.

This chain links TRBV12-3 or TRBV12-4 with TRBJ1-5; 10 bases are a match to TRBD1. Trimming cost V 5 bases and J 7 bases; bases outside gene matches: 5. The CDR3 covers 14 residues. This CDR3 is CASSETGGDQPQHF. Written as DNA, the CDR3 is TGTGCCAGCAGTGAGACAGGGGGCGACCAGCCCCAGCATTTT.

The V and J genes are TRBV7-3 and TRBJ2-2; 13 bases align to TRBD2. Germline CDR1 and CDR2: SGHTA and FQGTGA. The CDR3 contains 19 residues. The trim removed 5 bases at V and 4 bases at J, leaving 13 bases unmatched. The CDR3 DNA reads as TGTGCCAGCAGCCCAGAACTAGCGGGGGGGCTAAGAGGCACCGGGGAGCTGTTTTTT. Amino acids: CASSPELAGGLRGTGELFF. Looking up the rest from reference TRBV7-3 and TRBJ2-2 gives the full variable domain: GAGVSQTPSNKVTEKGKYVELRCDPISGHTALYWYRQSLGQGPEFLIYFQGTGAADDSGLPNDRFFAVRPEGSVSTLKIQRTERGDSAVYLCASSPELAGGLRGTGELFFGEGSRLTVL.

With respect to this clonotype: This may come from a read error, since a much larger clone is one base off. The chain combines TRBV20-1 with TRBJ1-1; D unresolved. The germline CDR1 and CDR2 sequences are DFQATT and SNEGSKA (reference sequence). The CDR3 is 11 amino acids. In nucleotides, the CDR3 is TGCAGTGCTTCCGGGAACACTGGAGCTTTCTTT. Protein: CSASGNTGAFF.

V gene TRBV10-3 combines with J gene TRBJ2-5; 10 bases map to TRBD2. With 0 bases clipped from V and 8 bases from J, the junction kept 15 bases outside the gene matches. Germline values: CDR1 ENHRY, CDR2 SYGVKD. CDR3 length: 18 amino acids. For the CDR3, the DNA is TGTGCCATCAGTGAGTCGGCTAGCGGGGGACGGCGGGAGTTCACCCAGTACTTC. Translated, it gives CAISESASGGRREFTQYF.

This clonotype came up a few times. This chain uses TRBV15 with TRBJ2-1, with TRBD2 matching 11 bases. Germline V gene lookup returns CDR1 LNHNV and CDR2 YYDKDF (reference sequence). CDR3 size: 15 residues. V was pared by 11 bases and J by 6 bases, with 12 bases of the junction left unmatched. CDR3 sequence reads: CACPGTSGGGNEQFF. As DNA, the CDR3 is TGTGCCTGTCCCGGGACTAGCGGTGGCGGCAATGAGCAGTTCTTC. The full variable domain, in which reference TRBV15 and TRBJ2-1 provide the parts outside the CDR3, is DAMVIQNPRYQVTQFGKPVTLSCSQTLNHNVMYWYQQKSSQAPKLLFHYYDKDFNNEADTPDNFQSRRPNTSFCFLDIRSPGLGDTAMYLCACPGTSGGGNEQFFGPGTRLTVL.

J is TRBJ2-1 and V is TRBV7-6; tentative D call: TRBD1 (6 bases). Germline V gene data show CDR1 as SGHVS and CDR2 as FNYEAQ. V was pared by 5 bases and J by 4 bases, with 12 bases between. The CDR3 is made up of 14 amino acids. The CDR3 spells CASSPRGVYNEQFF. CDR3 DNA sequence: TGTGCCAGCAGCCCCAGGGGCGTATACAATGAGCAGTTCTTC.

This clonotype has a handful of counts. The chain employs TRBV4-3 and TRBJ1-1; D call uncertain. The CDR3 length is 13 residues. Germline CDR1 reads LGHNA; CDR2 reads YSLEER. With 1 base removed from V and 4 bases from J, the gap between germline ends came to 7 bases. The CDR3 reads CASSQAGFTEAFF. The CDR3 DNA follows: TGCGCCAGCAGCCAAGCTGGTTTCACTGAAGCTTTCTTT.

The sample holds many counts of this clonotype. DNA of the CDR3: TGCAGCGTTGAGCCTAGCGGGAGCTACAATGAGCAGTTCTTC. Residues: CSVEPSGSYNEQFF. The chain has TRBV29-1 and TRBJ2-1; 10 bases fit TRBD2. Germline V gene lookup returns CDR1 SQVTM and CDR2 ANQGSEA. The CDR3 is made up of 14 amino acids. The junction had 2 bases not matched to a gene; V was cut back by 3 bases and J by 3 bases.

The chain is built from TRBV7-2 and TRBJ2-1, with 7 nucleotides matching TRBD2. Germline CDR1 reads SGHTA; CDR2 reads FQGNSA. Trimming cost V 5 bases and J 8 bases; bases outside gene matches: 15. This CDR3 contains 16 residues. The DNA for the CDR3 is TGTGCCAGCAGCGTAAGCTTAACGGGAGGTTCGGATGAGCAGTTCTTC. Translating it yields CASSVSLTGGSDEQFF.

This clonotype came up a few times. V and J are TRBV9 and TRBJ2-3; 8 nucleotides line up with TRBD2. Germline trimming cut 0 bases from V and 5 bases from J; bases unmatched to any gene: 5. CDR1 and CDR2 (germline): SGDLS, YYNGEE. This CDR3 has 15 amino acids. The CDR3 protein is CASSVEAGVGDTQYF. The DNA of the CDR3 is TGTGCCAGCAGCGTAGAAGCGGGGGTCGGAGATACGCAGTATTTT.

In DNA, the CDR3 is TGTGCCAGCAGCGTTACTAGGACGAACACCGGGGAGCTGTTTTTT. This sequence encodes CASSVTRTNTGELFF. The rearrangement joins TRBV7-8 to TRBJ2-2, with a tentative D call TRBD2 (5 bases). The length of the CDR3 is 15 residues. V shed 5 bases and J shed 0 bases, with 10 bases lying between them. Looked up from germline, CDR1 is SGHVS and CDR2 is FQNEAQ.

This clonotype has a handful of counts. The V and J genes are TRBV20-1 and TRBJ1-1; D call uncertain. The germline CDR1 and CDR2 sequences are DFQATT and SNEGSKA (reference sequence). The CDR3 runs to 16 residues. V was clipped by 1 base and J by 1 base, with 16 bases between them. CDR3: CSARGPTRGKNTEAFF. DNA of the CDR3: TGCAGTGCTAGAGGACCCACCCGTGGTAAGAACACTGAAGCTTTCTTT.

The chain carries TRBV20-1 and TRBJ2-7, with D unresolved. The V and J ends lost 4 bases and 0 bases respectively, with 16 bases between them. The CDR3 contains 15 residues. CDR1 and CDR2 (germline): DFQATT, SNEGSKA (reference sequence). CDR3 bases: TGCAGTGCTACCGCCGACATTCCTATCTCCTACGAGCAGTACTTC. Translation gives CSATADIPISYEQYF.

Written as DNA, the CDR3 is TGTGCCAGCAGTTTATCGGGCCTTATAGGAACTGAAGCTTTCTTT. This gives the protein CASSLSGLIGTEAFF. J is TRBJ1-1 and V is TRBV27; no clear D. The CDR3 extends over 15 amino acids. Per the germline V gene, CDR1 is MNHEY and CDR2 is SMNVEV (reference sequence). V lost 0 bases and J lost 5, with 13 bases in between.

This clonotype turned up a few times. This chain uses TRBV20-1 with TRBJ2-7; D perhaps matches TRBD2 (6 bases). The CDR3 loop spans 11 amino acids. Germline V lookup: CDR1 DFQATT, CDR2 SNEGSKA (reference sequence). Trimming stripped 7 bases from V and 7 bases from J, with 14 bases between. The CDR3 nucleotides read TGCAGTGTCGGGACTCTAACGGAGCAGTACTTC. It translates to CSVGTLTEQYF.

In nucleotides, the CDR3 is TGTGCCAGCAGCCAAGTCCCTAACACCGGGGAGCTGTTTTTT. Its translation: CASSQVPNTGELFF. The rearrangement joins TRBV14 to TRBJ2-2; no clear D. The germline V gene encodes CDR1 SGHDN and CDR2 FVKESK. V was shortened by 1 base and J by 2 bases, with 5 bases between the two germline ends. The CDR3 extends over 14 amino acids. Supplemented by reference TRBV14 and TRBJ2-2, the full variable domain reads EAGVTQFPSHSVIEKGQTVTLRCDPISGHDNLYWYRRVMGKEIKFLLHFVKESKQDESGMPNNRFLAERTGGTYSTLKVQPAELEDSGVYFCASSQVPNTGELFFGEGSRLTVL.

The CDR3: CASSSGLAGVYGEQFF. The CDR3 DNA is TGTGCCAGCAGTTCGGGACTAGCGGGAGTGTATGGTGAGCAGTTCTTC. The chain carries TRBV6-6 and TRBJ2-1; 14 nucleotides match TRBD2. Germline trimming cut 4 bases from V and 9 bases from J; bases unmatched to any gene: 8. The germline V gene encodes CDR1 MNHNY and CDR2 SVGAGI (reference sequence). The CDR3 covers 16 residues.

The chain employs TRBV5-1 and TRBJ2-3; D gene unclear. The CDR3 is 16 residues long. V shed 1 base and J shed 1 base, with 13 bases lying between them. CDR1 and CDR2 (germline): SGHRS, YFSETQ. The CDR3 DNA reads as TGCGCCAGCAGCTTGTTATCTATTGGGGGCACAGATACGCAGTATTTT. Its protein product is CASSLLSIGGTDTQYF.

This clonotype occurred a few times. An end of the junction does not agree with germline; a read error may underlie this. This CDR3 reads CASAGYLDF. The CDR3 DNA is TGCGCCAGCGCCGGATACCTGGATTTC. The gene calls are TRBV23-1 and TRBJ2-7, with D uncertain. TRBV23-1 is sorted into the ORF group, with uncertain function. This CDR3 comprises 9 residues.